The 5 T cell receptor beta chains below come from one sample, sequenced in a study of human T cells and chemical hapten exposure. The time point here: patch test 3, about 24 weeks after DPC sensitization. The treatment here: therapeutic diphenylcyclopropenone sensitization with weekly scalp DPC. TCRdb re-called the RACE reads through MiXCR, storing one row per CDR3 protein. The table includes some 110,000 distinct CDR3 sequences, over 9% detected once. This sample comprised whole blood, obtained in connection with sensitization to the hapten diphenylcyclopropenone (DPC). The receptors stem from a woman in her forties or fifties with alopecia areata. Some clones in this sample may be carry-over from other donors' samples.

This sequence joins TRBV3-1 and TRBJ1-1, with D perhaps TRBD1 (5 bases). The CDR3 spans 14 residues. Trimming cost V 8 bases and J 1 base, with 14 bases left between them. Germline V CDR1 and CDR2: LGHDT, YNNKEL (reference sequence). The CDR3 sequence is CASVRGRENTEAFF. CDR3 coding DNA: TGTGCCAGCGTACGGGGGAGGGAGAACACTGAAGCTTTCTTT.

This clonotype appeared many times. The chain carries TRBV6-1 and TRBJ2-3; possibly TRBD2 for D (6 bases). Deletions cut 2 bases from V and 9 bases from J, with 18 bases between. Germline V gene sequence: CDR1 MNHNS, CDR2 SASEGT. The CDR3 length is 15 residues. The CDR3 reads CASSEFGAGSGTQYF. The CDR3 DNA follows: TGTGCCAGCAGTGAATTTGGGGCCGGGAGCGGAACGCAGTATTTT.

This clonotype turned up a few times. The J gene is TRBJ2-3, the V gene TRBV20-1, with 10 bases matching TRBD2. The V gene's germline CDR1 is DFQATT and CDR2 SNEGSKA (reference sequence). Unmatched junction bases numbered 12, after V lost 4 bases and J lost 2 bases. CDR3 length equals 17 residues. The CDR3 nucleotides read TGCAGTGCTATCACTATTTCACTAGCGGGGTCCACAGATACGCAGTATTTT. Translated: CSAITISLAGSTDTQYF.

This clonotype appeared a few times. The chain employs TRBV12-3 or TRBV12-4 and TRBJ2-1; D is unclear. The CDR3 totals 16 residues. V dropped 3 bases and J dropped 9 bases, with 21 bases sitting between them. CDR3 sequence reads: CASSFVGPGSSGEQFF. The CDR3 DNA reads TGTGCCAGCAGTTTTGTAGGTCCCGGGTCTTCGGGTGAGCAGTTCTTC.

Ten or more counts support this clonotype. The chain employs TRBV7-3 and TRBJ1-5; D gene ambiguous. Trimming pared 1 base from V and 0 bases from J, leaving 7 bases between. The CDR3 loop spans 15 amino acids. Germline V gene lookup returns CDR1 SGHTA and CDR2 FQGTGA. CDR3 protein: CASSLIWVSNQPQHF. CDR3 sequence (DNA): TGTGCCAGCAGCTTAATTTGGGTTAGCAATCAGCCCCAGCATTTT.